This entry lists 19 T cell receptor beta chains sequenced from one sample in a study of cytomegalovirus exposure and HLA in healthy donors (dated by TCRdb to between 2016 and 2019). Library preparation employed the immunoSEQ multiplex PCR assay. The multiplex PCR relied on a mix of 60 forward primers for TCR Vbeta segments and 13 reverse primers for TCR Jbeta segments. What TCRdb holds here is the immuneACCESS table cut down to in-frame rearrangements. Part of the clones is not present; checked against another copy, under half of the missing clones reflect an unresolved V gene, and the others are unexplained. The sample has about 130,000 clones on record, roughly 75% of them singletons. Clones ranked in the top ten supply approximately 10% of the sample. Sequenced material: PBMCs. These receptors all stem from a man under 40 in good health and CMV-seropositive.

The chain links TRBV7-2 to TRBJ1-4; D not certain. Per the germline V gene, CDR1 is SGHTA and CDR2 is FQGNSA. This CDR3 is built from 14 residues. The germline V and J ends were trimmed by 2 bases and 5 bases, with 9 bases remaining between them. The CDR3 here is CASSLTVLNEKLFF. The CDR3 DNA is TGTGCCAGCAGCTTAACTGTACTCAATGAAAAACTGTTTTTT.

CDR3 in amino acids: CSVVKAGNTEAFF. CDR3 DNA: TGCAGCGTTGTAAAGGCGGGAAACACTGAAGCTTTCTTT. The chain employs TRBV29-1 and TRBJ1-1; D ambiguous. The CDR3 length is 13 residues. Germline V gene data show CDR1 as SQVTM and CDR2 as ANQGSEA. The V end lost 4 bases, the J end lost 2 bases, and 11 bases lay between the germline ends. The full variable domain, with the rest looked up from reference TRBV29-1 and TRBJ1-1, is SAVISQKPSRDICQRGTSLTIQCQVDSQVTMMFWYRQQPGQSLTLIATANQGSEATYESGFVIDKFPISRPNLTFSTLTVSNMSPEDSSIYLCSVVKAGNTEAFFGQGTRLTVV.

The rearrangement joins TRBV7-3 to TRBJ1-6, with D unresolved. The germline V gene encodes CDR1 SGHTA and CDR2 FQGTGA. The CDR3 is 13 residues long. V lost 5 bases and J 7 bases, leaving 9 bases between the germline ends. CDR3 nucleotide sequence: TGTGCCAGCAGCCCTACAGAGAATTCACCCCTCCACTTT. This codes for CASSPTENSPLHF.

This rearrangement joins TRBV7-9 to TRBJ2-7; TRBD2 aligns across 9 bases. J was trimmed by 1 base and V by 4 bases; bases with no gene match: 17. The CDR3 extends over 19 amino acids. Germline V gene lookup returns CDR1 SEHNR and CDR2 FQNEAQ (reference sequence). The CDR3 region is CASSSRGLLGLAGSYEQYF. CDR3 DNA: TGTGCCAGCAGCTCTAGGGGCCTTCTTGGGCTAGCGGGATCCTACGAGCAGTACTTC. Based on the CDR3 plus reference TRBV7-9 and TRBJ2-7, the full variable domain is DTGVSQNPRHKITKRGQNVTFRCDPISEHNRLYWYRQTLGQGPEFLTYFQNEAQLEKSRLLSDRFSAERPKGSFSTLEIQRTEQGDSAMYLCASSSRGLLGLAGSYEQYFGPGTRLTVT.

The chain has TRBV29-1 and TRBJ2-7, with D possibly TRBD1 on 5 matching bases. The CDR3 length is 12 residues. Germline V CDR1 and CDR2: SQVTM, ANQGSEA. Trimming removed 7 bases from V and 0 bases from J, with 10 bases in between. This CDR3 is CSAETDSYEQYF. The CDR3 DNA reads TGCAGCGCTGAGACAGACTCCTACGAGCAGTACTTC.

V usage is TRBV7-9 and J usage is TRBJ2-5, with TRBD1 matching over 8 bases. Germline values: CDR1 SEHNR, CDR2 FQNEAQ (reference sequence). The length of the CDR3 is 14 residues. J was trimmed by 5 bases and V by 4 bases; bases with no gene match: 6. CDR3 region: CASSSLDRDETQYF. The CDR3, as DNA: TGTGCCAGCAGCTCCCTGGACAGGGACGAGACCCAGTACTTC.

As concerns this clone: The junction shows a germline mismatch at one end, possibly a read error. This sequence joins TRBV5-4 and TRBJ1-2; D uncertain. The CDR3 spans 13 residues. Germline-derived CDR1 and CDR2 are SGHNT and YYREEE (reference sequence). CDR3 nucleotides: TGTGCCAGCAGTCGCGCTGAGTCGTCAGGAGGGATCTTC. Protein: CASSRAESSGGIF.

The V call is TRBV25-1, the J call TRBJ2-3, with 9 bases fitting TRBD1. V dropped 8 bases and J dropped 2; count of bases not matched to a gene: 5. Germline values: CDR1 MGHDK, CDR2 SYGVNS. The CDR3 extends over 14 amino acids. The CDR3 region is CASGWTGVTDTQYF. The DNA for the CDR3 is TGTGCCAGCGGATGGACAGGGGTCACAGATACGCAGTATTTT.

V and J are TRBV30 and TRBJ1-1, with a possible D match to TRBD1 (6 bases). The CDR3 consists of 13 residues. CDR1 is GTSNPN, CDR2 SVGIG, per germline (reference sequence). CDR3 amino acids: CARLQGGGTEAFF. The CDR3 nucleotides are TGTGCTCGGCTACAGGGCGGAGGCACTGAAGCTTTCTTT.

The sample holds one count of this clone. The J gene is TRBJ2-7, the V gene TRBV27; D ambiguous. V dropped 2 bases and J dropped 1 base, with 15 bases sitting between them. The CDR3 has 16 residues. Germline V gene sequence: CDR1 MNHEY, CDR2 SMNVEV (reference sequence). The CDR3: CASSLRSIGGSYEQYF. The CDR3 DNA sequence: TGTGCCAGCAGTTTAAGGTCGATTGGCGGTTCCTACGAGCAGTACTTC.

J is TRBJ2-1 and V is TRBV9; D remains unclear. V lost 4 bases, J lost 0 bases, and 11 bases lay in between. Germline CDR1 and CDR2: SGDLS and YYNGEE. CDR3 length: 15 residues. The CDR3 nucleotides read TGTGCCAGCAGCCCCGTGGAGAGCTCCTACAATGAGCAGTTCTTC. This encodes CASSPVESSYNEQFF.

CDR3 sequence (DNA): TGTGCCAGCTCACCCCTAGCGGGACGGGAGACCCAGTACTTC. Translation gives CASSPLAGRETQYF. The V gene is TRBV18, the J gene TRBJ2-5; 9 bases line up with TRBD2. Germline V lookup: CDR1 KGHSH, CDR2 LQKENI. The ends lost 3 bases at V and 5 bases at J; junction bases unmatched: 4. The CDR3 runs 14 residues.

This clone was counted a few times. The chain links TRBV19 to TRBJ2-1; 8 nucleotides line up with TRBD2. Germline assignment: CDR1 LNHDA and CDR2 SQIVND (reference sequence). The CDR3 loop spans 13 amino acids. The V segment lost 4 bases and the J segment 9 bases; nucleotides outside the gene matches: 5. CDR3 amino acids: CASSNGRGGEQFF. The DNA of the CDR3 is TGTGCCAGTAGTAACGGGAGGGGCGGTGAGCAGTTCTTC.

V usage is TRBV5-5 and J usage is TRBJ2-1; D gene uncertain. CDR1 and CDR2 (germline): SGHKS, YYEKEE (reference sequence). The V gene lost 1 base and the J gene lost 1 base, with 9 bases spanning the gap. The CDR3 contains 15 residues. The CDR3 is CASSLKAESYNEQFF. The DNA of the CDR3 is TGTGCCAGCAGCTTGAAGGCGGAGTCCTACAATGAGCAGTTCTTC.

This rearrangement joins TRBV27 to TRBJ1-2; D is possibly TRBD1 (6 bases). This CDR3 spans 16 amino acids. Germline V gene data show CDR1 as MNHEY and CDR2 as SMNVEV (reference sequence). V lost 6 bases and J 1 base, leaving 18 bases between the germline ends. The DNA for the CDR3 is TGTGCCAGCAGGCCTACACGACAGGCTTATAACTATGGCTACACCTTC. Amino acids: CASRPTRQAYNYGYTF.

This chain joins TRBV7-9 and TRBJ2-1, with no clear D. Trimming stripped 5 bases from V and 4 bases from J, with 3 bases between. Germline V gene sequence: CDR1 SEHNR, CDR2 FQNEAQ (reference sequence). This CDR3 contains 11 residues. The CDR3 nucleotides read TGTGCCAGCAGCCCATACAATGAGCAGTTCTTC. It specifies CASSPYNEQFF.

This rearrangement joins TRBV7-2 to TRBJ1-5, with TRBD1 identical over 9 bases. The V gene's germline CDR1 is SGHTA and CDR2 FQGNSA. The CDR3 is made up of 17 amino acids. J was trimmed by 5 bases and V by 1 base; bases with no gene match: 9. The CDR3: CASSLVEGQGLYQPQHF. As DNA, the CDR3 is TGTGCCAGCAGCTTAGTTGAGGGACAGGGTCTTTATCAGCCCCAGCATTTT.

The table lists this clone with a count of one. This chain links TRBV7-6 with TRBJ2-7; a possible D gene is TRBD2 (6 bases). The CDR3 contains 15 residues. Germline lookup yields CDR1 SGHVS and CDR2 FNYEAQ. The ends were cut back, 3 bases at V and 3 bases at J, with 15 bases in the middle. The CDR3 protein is CASSFGGGPIYEQYF. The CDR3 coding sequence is TGTGCCAGCAGCTTTGGGGGAGGCCCCATCTACGAGCAGTACTTC.

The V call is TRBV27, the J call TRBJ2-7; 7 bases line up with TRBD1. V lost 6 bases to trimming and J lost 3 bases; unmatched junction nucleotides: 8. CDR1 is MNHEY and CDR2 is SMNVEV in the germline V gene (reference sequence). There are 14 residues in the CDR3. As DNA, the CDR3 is TGTGCCAGCAGGGAAAGGACAGGTTTCTACGAGCAGTACTTC. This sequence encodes CASRERTGFYEQYF.